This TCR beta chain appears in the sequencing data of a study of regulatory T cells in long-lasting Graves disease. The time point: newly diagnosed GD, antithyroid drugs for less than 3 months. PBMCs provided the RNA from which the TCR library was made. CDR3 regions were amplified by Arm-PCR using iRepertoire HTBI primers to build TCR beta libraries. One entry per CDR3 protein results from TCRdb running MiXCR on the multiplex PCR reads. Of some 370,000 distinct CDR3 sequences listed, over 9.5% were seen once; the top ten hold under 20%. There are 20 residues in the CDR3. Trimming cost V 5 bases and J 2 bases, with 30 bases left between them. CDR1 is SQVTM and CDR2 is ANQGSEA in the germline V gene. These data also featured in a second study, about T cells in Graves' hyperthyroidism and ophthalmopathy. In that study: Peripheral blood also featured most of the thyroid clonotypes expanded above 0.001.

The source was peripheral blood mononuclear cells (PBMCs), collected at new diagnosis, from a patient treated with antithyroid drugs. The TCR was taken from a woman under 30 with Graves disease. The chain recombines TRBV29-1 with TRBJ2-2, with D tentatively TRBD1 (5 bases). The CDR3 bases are TGCAGCGTTTGGGATTTCCCCCCCACAGGACACCTAAACAACACCGGGGAGCTGTTTTTT. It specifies CSVWDFPPTGHLNNTGELFF.